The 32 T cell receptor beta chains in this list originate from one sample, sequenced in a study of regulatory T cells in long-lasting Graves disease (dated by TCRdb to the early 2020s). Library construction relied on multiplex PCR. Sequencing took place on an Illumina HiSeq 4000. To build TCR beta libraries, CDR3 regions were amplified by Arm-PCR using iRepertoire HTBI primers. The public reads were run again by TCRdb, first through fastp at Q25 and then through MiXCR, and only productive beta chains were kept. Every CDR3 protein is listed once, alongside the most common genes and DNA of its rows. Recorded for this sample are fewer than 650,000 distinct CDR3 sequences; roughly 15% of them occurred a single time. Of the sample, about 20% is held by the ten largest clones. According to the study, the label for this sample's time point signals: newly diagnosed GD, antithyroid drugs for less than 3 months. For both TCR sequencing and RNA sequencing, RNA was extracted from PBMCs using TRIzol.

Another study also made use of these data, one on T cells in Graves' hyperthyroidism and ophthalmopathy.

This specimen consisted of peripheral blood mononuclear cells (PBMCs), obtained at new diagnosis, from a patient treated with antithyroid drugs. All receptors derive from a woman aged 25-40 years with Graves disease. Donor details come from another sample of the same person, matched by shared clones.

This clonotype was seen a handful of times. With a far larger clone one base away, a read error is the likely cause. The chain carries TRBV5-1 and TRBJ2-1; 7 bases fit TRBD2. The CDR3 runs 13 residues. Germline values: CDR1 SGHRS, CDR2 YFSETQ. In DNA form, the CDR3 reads TGTGCCAGCAGCGCCGTACTAGCGAGTGGGCAGTTCTTC. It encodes CASSAVLASGQFF.

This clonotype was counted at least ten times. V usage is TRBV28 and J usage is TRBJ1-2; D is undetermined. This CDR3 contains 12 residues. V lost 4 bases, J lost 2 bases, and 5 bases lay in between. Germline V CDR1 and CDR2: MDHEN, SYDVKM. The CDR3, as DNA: TGTGCCAGCAGTTCCCTAAACTATGGCTACACCTTC. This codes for CASSSLNYGYTF.

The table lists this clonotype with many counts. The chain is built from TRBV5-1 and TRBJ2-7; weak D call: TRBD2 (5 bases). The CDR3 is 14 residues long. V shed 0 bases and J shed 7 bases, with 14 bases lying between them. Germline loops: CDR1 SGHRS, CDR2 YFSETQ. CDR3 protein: CASSLVALEGEQYF. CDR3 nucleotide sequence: TGCGCCAGCAGCTTGGTAGCGCTAGAAGGAGAGCAGTACTTC.

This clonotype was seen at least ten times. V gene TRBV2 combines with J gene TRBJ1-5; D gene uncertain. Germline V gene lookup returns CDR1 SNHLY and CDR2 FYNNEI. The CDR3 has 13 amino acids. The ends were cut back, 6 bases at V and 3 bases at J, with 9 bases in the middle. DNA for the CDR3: TGTGCCAGCAGGTACAGACCCAATCAGCCCCAGCATTTT. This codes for CASRYRPNQPQHF.

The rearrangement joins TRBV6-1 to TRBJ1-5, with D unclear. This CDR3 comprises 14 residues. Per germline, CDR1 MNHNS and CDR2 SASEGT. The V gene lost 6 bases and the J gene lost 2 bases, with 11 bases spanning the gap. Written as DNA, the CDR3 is TGTGCCAGCAGATTGGAAATCGGCAATCAGCCCCAGCATTTT. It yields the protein CASRLEIGNQPQHF.

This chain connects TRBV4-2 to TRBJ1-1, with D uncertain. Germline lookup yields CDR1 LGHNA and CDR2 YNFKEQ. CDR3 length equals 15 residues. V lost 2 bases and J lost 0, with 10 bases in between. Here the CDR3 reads CASSQSGTMNTEAFF. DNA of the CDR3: TGTGCCAGCAGCCAATCTGGCACAATGAACACTGAAGCTTTCTTT.

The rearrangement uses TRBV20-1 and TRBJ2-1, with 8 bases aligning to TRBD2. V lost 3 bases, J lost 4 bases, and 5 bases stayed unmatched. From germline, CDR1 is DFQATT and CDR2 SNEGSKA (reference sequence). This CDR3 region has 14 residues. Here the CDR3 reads CSARGLVLYNEQFF. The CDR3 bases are TGCAGTGCTAGGGGACTAGTCCTGTACAATGAGCAGTTCTTC.

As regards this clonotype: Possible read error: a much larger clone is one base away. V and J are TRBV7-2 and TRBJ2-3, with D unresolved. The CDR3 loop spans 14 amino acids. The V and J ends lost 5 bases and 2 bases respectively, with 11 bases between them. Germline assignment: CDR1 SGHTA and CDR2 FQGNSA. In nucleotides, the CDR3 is TGTGCCAGCAGCCCCACTCCAATCACAGATACGCAGTATTTT. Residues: CASSPTPITDTQYF.

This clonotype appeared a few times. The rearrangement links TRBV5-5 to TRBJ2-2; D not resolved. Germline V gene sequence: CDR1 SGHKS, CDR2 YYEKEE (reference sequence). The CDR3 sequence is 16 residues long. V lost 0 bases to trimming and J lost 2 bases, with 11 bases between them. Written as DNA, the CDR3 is TGTGCCAGCAGCTTGGGACGGCTGAGAAACACCGGGGAGCTGTTTTTT. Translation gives CASSLGRLRNTGELFF.

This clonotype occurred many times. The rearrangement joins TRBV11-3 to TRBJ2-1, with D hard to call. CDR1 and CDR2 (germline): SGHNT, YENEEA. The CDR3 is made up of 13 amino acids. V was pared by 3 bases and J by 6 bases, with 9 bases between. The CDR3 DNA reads TGTGCCAGCAGCTTGGGCGCCCTCAATGAGCAGTTCTTC. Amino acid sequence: CASSLGALNEQFF.

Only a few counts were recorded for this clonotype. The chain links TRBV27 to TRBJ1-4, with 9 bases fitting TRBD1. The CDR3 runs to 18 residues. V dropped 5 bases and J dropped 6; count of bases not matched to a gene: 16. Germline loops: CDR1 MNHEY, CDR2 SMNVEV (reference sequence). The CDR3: CASSTMTGGLLVDEKLFF. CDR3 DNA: TGTGCCAGCAGTACTATGACAGGGGGGTTGTTGGTAGATGAAAAACTGTTTTTT. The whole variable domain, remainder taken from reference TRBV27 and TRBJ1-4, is EAQVTQNPRYLITVTGKKLTVTCSQNMNHEYMSWYRQDPGLGLRQIYYSMNVEVTDKGDVPEGYKVSRKEKRNFPLILESPSPNQTSLYFCASSTMTGGLLVDEKLFFGSGTQLSVL.

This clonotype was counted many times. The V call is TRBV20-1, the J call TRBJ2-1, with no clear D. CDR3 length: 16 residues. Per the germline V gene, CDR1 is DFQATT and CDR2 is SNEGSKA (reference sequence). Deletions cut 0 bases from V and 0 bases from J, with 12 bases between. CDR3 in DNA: TGCAGTGCTAGAGACCAGACGCGTAGCTCCTACAATGAGCAGTTCTTC. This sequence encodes CSARDQTRSSYNEQFF.

CDR3 bases: TGTGCCAGCAGTTTATTAGGGCAGGGGAACAACGAGCAGTACTTC. The encoded protein is CASSLLGQGNNEQYF. The J gene is TRBJ2-7, the V gene TRBV27, with D perhaps matching TRBD1 (6 bases). The CDR3 runs to 15 residues. V dropped 1 base and J dropped 5 bases, with 15 bases sitting between them. Germline V lookup: CDR1 MNHEY, CDR2 SMNVEV (reference sequence).

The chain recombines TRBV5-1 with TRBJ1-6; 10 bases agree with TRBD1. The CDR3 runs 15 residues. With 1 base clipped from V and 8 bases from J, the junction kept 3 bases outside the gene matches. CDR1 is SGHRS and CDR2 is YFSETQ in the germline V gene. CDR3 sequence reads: CASSLSGQGYSPLHF. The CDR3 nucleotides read TGCGCCAGCAGCTTGTCGGGACAGGGGTATTCACCCCTCCACTTT.

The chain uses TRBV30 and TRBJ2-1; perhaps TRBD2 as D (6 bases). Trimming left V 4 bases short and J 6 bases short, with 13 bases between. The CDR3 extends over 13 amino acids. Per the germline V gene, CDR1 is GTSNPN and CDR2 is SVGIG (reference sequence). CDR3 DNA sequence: TGTGCCTGGACACCGGGACTCCTCAATGAGCAGTTCTTC. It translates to CAWTPGLLNEQFF. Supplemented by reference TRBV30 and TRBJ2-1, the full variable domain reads SQTIHQWPATLVQPVGSPLSLECTVEGTSNPNLYWYRQAAGRGLQLLFYSVGIGQISSEVPQNLSASRPQDRQFILSSKKLLLSDSGFYLCAWTPGLLNEQFFGPGTRLTVL.

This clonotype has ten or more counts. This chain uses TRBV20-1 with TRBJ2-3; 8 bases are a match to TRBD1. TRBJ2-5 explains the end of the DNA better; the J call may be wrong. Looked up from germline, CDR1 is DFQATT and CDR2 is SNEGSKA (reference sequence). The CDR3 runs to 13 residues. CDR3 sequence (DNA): TGCAGTGCTAGAAACCCAGGGGGCGAGACCCAGTACTTC. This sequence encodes CSARNPGGETQYF.

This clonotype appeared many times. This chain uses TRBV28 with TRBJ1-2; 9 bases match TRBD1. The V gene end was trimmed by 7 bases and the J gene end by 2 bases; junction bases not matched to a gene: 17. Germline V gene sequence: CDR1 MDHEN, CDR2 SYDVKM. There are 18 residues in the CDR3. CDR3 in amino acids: CASNIALGQGRTNYGYTF. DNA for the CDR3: TGTGCCAGCAATATAGCCCTTGGACAGGGGCGTACCAACTATGGCTACACCTTC.

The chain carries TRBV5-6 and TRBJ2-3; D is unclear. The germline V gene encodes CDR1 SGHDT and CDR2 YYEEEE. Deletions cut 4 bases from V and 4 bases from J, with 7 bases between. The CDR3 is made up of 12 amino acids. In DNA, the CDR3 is TGTGCCAGCAGCGAATCGGCAGATACGCAGTATTTT. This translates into CASSESADTQYF.

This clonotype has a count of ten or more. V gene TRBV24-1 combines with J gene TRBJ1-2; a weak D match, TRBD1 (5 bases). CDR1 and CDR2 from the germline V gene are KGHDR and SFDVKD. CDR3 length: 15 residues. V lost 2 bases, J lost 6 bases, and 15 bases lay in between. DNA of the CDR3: TGTGCCACCAGTGATTCGGGGATCCCGGGGGATGGCTACACCTTC. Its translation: CATSDSGIPGDGYTF.

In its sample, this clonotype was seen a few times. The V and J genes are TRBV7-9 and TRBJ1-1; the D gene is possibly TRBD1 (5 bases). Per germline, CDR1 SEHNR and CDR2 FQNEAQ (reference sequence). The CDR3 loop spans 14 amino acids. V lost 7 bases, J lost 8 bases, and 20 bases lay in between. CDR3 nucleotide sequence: TGTGCCAGCACCCGTCCAGGGTGGGGGGGGGAAGCTTTCTTT. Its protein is CASTRPGWGGEAFF.

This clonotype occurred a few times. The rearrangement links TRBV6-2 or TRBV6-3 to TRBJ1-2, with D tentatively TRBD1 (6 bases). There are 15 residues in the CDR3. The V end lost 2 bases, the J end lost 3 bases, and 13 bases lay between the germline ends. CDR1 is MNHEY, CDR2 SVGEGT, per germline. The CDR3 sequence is CASSYGGTLDYGYTF. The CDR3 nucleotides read TGTGCCAGCAGTTACGGCGGGACACTAGACTATGGCTACACCTTC.

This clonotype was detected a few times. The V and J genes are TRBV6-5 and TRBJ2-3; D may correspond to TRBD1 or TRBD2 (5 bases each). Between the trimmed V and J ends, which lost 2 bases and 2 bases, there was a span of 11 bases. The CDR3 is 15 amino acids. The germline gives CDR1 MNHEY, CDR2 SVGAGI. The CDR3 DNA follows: TGTGCCAGCAGTTACGGTATAGGGACCACAGATACGCAGTATTTT. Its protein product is CASSYGIGTTDTQYF.

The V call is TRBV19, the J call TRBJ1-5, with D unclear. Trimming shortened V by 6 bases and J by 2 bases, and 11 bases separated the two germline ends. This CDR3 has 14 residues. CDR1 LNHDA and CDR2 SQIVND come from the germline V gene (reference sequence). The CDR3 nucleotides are TGTGCCAGTAGGGGTAGGGCGGGCAATCAGCCCCAGCATTTT. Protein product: CASRGRAGNQPQHF.

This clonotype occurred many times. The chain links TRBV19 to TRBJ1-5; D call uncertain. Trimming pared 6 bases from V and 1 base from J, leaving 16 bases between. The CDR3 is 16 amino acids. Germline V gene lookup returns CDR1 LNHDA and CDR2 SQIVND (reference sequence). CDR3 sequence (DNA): TGTGCCAGTAGCCGTCGCCATGCGGGCAGCAATCAGCCCCAGCATTTT. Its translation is CASSRRHAGSNQPQHF.

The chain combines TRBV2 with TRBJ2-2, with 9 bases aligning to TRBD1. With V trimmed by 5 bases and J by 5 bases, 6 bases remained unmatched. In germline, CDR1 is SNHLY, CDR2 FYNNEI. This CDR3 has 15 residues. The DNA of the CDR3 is TGTGCCAGCAGTAACAGGGGGCTCATGACCGGGGAGCTGTTTTTT. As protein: CASSNRGLMTGELFF.

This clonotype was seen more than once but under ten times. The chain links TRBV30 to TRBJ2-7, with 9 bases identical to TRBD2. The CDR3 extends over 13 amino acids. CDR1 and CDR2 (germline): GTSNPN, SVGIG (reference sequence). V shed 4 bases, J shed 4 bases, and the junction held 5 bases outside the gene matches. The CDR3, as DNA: TGTGCCTGGAAGCTAGCGGGACAATACGAGCAGTACTTC. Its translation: CAWKLAGQYEQYF.

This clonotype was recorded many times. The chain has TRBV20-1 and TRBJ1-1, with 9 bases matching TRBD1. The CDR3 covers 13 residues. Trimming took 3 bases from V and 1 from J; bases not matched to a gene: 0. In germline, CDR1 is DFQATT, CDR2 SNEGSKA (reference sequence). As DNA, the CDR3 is TGCAGTGCTAGGACAGGGGGGAACACTGAAGCTTTCTTT. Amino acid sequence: CSARTGGNTEAFF.

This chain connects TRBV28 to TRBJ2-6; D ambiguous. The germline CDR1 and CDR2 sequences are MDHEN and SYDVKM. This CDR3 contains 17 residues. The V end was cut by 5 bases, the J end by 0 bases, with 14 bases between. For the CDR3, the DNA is TGTGCCAGCAGTAGCCGGATTTCCCCCTCTGGGGCCAACGTCCTGACTTTC. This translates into CASSSRISPSGANVLTF.

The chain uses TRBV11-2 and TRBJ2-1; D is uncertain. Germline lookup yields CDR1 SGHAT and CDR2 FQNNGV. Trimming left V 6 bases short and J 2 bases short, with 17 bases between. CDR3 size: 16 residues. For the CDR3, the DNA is TGTGCCAGCAGACCTCTTGTGGGCGCCACCTACAATGAGCAGTTCTTC. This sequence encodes CASRPLVGATYNEQFF.

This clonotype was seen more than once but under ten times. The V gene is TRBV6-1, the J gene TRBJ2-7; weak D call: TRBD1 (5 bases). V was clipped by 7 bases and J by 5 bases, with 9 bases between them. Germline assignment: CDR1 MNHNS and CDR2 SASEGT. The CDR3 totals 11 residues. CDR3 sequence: CASTSGNEQYF. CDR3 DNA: TGTGCCAGCACGTCAGGGAACGAGCAGTACTTC.

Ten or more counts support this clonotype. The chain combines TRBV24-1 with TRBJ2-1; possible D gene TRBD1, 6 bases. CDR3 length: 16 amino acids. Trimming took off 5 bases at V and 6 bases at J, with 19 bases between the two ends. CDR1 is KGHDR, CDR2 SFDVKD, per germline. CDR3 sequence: CATSVPRPGHLNEQFF. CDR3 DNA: TGTGCCACCAGTGTTCCTAGACCGGGACACCTCAATGAGCAGTTCTTC.

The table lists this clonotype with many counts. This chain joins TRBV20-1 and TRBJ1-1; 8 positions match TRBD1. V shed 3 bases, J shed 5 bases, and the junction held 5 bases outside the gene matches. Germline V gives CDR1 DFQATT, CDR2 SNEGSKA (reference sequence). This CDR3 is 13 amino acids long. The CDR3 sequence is CSARGQAGTEAFF. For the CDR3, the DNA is TGCAGTGCTAGGGGACAGGCGGGAACTGAAGCTTTCTTT.